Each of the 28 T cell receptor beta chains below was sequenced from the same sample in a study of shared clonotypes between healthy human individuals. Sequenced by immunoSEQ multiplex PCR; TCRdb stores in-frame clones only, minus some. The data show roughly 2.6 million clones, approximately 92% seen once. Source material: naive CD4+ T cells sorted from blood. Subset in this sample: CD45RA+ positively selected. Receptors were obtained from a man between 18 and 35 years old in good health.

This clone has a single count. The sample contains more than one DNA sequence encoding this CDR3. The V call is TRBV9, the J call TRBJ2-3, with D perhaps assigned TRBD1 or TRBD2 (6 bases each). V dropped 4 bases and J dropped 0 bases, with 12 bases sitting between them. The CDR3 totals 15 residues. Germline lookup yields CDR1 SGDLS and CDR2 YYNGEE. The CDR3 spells CASSPRGLSTDTQYF. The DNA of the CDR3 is TGTGCCAGCAGCCCCCGGGGGCTCAGCACAGATACGCAGTATTTT. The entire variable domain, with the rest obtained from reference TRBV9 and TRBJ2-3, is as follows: DSGVTQTPKHLITATGQRVTLRCSPRSGDLSVYWYQQSLDQGLQFLIQYYNGEERAKGNILERFSAQQFPDLHSELNLSSLELGDSALYFCASSPRGLSTDTQYFGPGTRLTVL.

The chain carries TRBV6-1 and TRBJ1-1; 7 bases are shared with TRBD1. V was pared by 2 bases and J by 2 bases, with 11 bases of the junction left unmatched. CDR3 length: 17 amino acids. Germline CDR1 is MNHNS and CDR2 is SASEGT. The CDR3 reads CASSELIGQEHNTEAFF. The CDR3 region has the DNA TGTGCCAGCAGTGAACTTATCGGACAGGAGCACAACACTGAAGCTTTCTTT.

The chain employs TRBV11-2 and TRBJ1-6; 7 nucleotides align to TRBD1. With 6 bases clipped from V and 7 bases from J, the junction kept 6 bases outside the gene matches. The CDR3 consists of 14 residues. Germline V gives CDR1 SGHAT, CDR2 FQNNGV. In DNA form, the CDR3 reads TGTGCCAGCAGTGCCGGGACAGACAATTCACCCCTCCACTTT. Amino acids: CASSAGTDNSPLHF.

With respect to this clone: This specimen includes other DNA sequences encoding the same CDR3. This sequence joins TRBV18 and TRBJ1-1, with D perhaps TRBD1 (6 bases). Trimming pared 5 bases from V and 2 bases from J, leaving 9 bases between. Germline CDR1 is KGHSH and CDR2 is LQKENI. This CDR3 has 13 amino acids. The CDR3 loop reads CASSRDTNTEAFF. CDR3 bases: TGTGCCAGCTCAAGGGACACCAACACTGAAGCTTTCTTT.

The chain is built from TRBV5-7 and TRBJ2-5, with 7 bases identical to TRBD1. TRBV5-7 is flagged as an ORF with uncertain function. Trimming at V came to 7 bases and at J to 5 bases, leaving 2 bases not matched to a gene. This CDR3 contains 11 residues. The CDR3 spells CASDRVETQYF. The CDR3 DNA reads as TGTGCCAGCGACAGGGTTGAGACCCAGTACTTC.

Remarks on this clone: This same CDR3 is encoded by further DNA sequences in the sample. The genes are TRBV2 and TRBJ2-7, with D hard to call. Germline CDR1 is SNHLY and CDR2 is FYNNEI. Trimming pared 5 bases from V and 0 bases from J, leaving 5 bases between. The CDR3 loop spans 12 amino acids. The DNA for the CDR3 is TGTGCCAGCAGTCTTTCCTCCTACGAGCAGTACTTC. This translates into CASSLSSYEQYF.

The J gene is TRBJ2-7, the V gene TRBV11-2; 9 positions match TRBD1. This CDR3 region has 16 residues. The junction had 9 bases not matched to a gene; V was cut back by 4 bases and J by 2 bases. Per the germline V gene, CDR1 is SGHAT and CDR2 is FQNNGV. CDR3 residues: CASSSVRQGVTYEQYF. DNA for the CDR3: TGTGCCAGCAGCTCTGTGCGACAGGGGGTTACCTACGAGCAGTACTTC.

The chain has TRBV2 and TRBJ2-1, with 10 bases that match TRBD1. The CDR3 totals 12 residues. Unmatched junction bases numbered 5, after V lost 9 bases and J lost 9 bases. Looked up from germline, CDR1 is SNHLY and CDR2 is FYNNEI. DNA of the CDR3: TGTGCCAGAGGGACAGGGGTAGGTGAGCAGTTCTTC. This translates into CARGTGVGEQFF.

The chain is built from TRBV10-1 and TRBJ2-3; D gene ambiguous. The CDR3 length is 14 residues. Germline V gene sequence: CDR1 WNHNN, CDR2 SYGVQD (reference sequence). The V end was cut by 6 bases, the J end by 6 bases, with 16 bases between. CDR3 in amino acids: CASSKVAVGDTQYF. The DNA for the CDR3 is TGCGCCAGCAGCAAGGTTGCGGTAGGGGATACGCAGTATTTT.

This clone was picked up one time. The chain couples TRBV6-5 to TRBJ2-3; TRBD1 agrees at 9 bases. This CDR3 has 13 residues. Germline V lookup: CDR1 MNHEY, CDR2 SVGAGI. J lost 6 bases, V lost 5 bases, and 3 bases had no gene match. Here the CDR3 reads CASSGQGWDTQYF. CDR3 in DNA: TGTGCCAGCAGTGGACAGGGGTGGGATACGCAGTATTTT.

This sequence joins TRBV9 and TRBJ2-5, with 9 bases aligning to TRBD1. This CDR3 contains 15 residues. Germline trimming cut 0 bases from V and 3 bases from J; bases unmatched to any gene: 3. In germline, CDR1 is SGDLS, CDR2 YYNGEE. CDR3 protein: CASSVDTGGKETQYF. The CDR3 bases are TGTGCCAGCAGCGTAGATACAGGGGGCAAAGAGACCCAGTACTTC. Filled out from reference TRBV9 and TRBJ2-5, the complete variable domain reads DSGVTQTPKHLITATGQRVTLRCSPRSGDLSVYWYQQSLDQGLQFLIQYYNGEERAKGNILERFSAQQFPDLHSELNLSSLELGDSALYFCASSVDTGGKETQYFGPGTRLLVL.

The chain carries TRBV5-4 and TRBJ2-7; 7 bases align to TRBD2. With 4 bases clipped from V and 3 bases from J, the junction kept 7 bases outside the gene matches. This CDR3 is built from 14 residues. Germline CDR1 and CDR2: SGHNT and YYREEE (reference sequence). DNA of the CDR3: TGTGCCAGCAGCGGGGGGGGAGTCGACTACGAGCAGTACTTC. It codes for CASSGGGVDYEQYF.

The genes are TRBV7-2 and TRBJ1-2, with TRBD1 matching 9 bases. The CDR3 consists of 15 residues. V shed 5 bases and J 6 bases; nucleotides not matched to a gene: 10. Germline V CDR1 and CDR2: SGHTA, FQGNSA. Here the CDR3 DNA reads TGTGCCAGCAGCCCCAGGGACAGGGTAACAGATGGCTACACCTTC. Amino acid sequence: CASSPRDRVTDGYTF. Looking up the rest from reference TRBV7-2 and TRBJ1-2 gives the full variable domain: GAGVSQSPSNKVTEKGKDVELRCDPISGHTALYWYRQSLGQGLEFLIYFQGNSAPDKSGLPSDRFSAERTGGSVSTLTIQRTQQEDSAVYLCASSPRDRVTDGYTFGSGTRLTVV.

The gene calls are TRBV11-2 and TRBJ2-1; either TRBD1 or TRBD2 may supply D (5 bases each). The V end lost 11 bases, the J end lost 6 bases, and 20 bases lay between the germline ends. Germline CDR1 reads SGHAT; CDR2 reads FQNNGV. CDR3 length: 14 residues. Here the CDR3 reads CAGARGPLSNEQFF. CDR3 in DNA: TGTGCCGGCGCTCGGGGCCCGTTGAGCAATGAGCAGTTCTTC. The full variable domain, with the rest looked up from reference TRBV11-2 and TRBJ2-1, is EAGVAQSPRYKIIEKRQSVAFWCNPISGHATLYWYQQILGQGPKLLIQFQNNGVVDDSQLPKDRFSAERLKGVDSTLKIQPAKLEDSAVYLCAGARGPLSNEQFFGPGTRLTVL.

The CDR3 loop is CASSHPGGETQYF. The CDR3 nucleotides are TGTGCCAGCAGTCACCCGGGGGGAGAGACCCAGTACTTC. J is TRBJ2-5 and V is TRBV6-6, with TRBD2 matching over 7 bases. V trimming: 5 bases; J trimming: 4 bases; junction bases outside the gene matches: 4. Looked up from germline, CDR1 is MNHNY and CDR2 is SVGAGI (reference sequence). CDR3 length: 13 amino acids.

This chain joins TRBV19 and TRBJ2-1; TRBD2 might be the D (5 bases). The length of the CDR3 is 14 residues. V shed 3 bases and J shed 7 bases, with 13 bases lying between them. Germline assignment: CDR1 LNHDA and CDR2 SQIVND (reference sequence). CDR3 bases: TGTGCCAGTAGTATTATTGTTTCGGGGAATGAGCAGTTCTTC. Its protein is CASSIIVSGNEQFF.

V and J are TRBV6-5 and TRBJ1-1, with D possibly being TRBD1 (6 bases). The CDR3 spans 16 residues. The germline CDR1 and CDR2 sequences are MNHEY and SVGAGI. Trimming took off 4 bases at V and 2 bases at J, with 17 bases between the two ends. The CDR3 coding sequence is TGTGCCAGCAGTTCTCCGGGCGGGGGCCTTAACACTGAAGCTTTCTTT. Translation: CASSSPGGGLNTEAFF.

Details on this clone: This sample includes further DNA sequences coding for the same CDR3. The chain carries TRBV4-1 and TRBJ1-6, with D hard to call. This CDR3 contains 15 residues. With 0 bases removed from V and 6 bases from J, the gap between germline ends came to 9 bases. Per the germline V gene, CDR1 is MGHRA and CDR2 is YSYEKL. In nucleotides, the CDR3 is TGCGCCAGCAGCCAAGAGGGCACAGCTAATTCACCCCTCCACTTT. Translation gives CASSQEGTANSPLHF.

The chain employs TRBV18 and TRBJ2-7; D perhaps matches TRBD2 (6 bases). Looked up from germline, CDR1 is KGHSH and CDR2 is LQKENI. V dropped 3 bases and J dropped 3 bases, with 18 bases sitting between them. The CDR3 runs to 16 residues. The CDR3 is CASSPGGTVGVYEQYF. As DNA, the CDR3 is TGTGCCAGCTCACCCGGTGGGACTGTGGGAGTCTACGAGCAGTACTTC.

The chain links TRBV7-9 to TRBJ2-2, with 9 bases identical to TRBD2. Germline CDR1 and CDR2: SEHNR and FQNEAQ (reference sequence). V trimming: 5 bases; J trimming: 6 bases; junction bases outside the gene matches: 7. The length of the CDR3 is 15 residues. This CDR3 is CASSMGLATPGELFF. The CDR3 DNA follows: TGTGCCAGCAGCATGGGACTAGCTACTCCCGGGGAGCTGTTTTTT.

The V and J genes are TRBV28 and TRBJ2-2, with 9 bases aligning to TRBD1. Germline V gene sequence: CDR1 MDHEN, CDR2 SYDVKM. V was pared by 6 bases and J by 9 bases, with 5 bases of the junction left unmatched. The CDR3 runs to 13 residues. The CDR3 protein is CASRPTGGRELFF. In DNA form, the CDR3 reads TGTGCCAGCAGGCCGACAGGGGGAAGGGAGCTGTTTTTT.

The CDR3 DNA is TGTGCCAGCAGTTTTTCGGGACTGGGAAATTCACCCCTCCACTTT. It yields the protein CASSFSGLGNSPLHF. The V and J genes are TRBV28 and TRBJ1-6, with D perhaps matching TRBD1 (5 bases). Germline V lookup: CDR1 MDHEN, CDR2 SYDVKM. This CDR3 comprises 15 residues. The germline V and J ends were trimmed by 3 bases and 7 bases, with 13 bases remaining between them.

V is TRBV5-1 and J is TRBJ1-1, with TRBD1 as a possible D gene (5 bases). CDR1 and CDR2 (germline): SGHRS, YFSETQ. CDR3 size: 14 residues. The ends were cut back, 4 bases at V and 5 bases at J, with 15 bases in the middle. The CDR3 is CASSLGRPRTEAFF. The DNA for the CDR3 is TGCGCCAGCAGCCTGGGACGGCCGAGGACTGAAGCTTTCTTT.

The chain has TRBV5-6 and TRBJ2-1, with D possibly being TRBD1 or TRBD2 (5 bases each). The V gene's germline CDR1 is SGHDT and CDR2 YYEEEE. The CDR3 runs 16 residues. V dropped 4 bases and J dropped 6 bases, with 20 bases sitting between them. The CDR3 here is CASSGYRDPPRNEQFF. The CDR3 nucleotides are TGTGCCAGCAGCGGATACCGGGACCCGCCCCGCAATGAGCAGTTCTTC. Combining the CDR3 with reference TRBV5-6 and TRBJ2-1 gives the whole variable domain DAGVTQSPTHLIKTRGQQVTLRCSPKSGHDTVSWYQQALGQGPQFIFQYYEEEERQRGNFPDRFSGHQFPNYSSELNVNALLLGDSALYLCASSGYRDPPRNEQFFGPGTRLTVL.

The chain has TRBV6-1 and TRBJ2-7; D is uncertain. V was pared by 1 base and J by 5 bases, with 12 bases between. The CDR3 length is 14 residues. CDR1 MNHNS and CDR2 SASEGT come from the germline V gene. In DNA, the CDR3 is TGTGCCAGCAGTGAAGTGCAGGTTTCCCACGAGCAGTACTTC. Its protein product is CASSEVQVSHEQYF.

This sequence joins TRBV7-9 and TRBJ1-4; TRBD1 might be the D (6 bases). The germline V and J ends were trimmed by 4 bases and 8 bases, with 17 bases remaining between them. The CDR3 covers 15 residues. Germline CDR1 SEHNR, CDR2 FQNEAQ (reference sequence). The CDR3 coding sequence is TGTGCCAGCAGCTCCAAGGGGGGCCGGGAGGAAAAACTGTTTTTT. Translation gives CASSSKGGREEKLFF.

The CDR3 protein is CAWWRGGTDTQYF. For the CDR3, the DNA is TGTGCATGGTGGCGGGGAGGCACAGATACGCAGTATTTT. The J gene is TRBJ2-3, the V gene TRBV30, with a possible D match to TRBD2 (6 bases). The CDR3 is 13 amino acids. Per the germline V gene, CDR1 is GTSNPN and CDR2 is SVGIG (reference sequence).

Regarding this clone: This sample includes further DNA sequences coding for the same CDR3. Written as DNA, the CDR3 is TGTGCCAGCAGCACGGGCCTGAACACCGGGGAGCTGTTTTTT. Its translation is CASSTGLNTGELFF. This chain joins TRBV5-4 and TRBJ2-2, with D uncertain. V was cut by 4 bases and J by 1 base, with 8 bases left in between. The CDR3 runs to 14 residues. CDR1 SGHNT and CDR2 YYREEE come from the germline V gene (reference sequence).